The clone carrying this TCR beta chain was recorded once. This entry comes from a study of cytomegalovirus exposure and HLA in healthy donors. V lost 3 bases and J lost 0, with 17 bases in between. CDR3 size: 18 residues. Germline loops: CDR1 LNHNV, CDR2 YYDKDF (reference sequence). PCR employed 60 Vbeta and 13 Jbeta primers. Profiled with immunoSEQ multiplex PCR; TCRdb holds only in-frame clones, not every one. The sample records 95,000 to 150,000 clones, 65% to 80% being singletons. The sample was PBMCs. The sequence was obtained from a woman aged 40 to 49 in good health and CMV-seropositive. The chain combines TRBV15 with TRBJ2-2; tentatively, D is TRBD2 (5 bases). This chain's CDR3 is CATSRTTNLIPNTGELFF. The CDR3, as DNA: TGTGCCACCAGCAGGACGACTAACCTAATACCGAACACCGGGGAGCTGTTTTTT.